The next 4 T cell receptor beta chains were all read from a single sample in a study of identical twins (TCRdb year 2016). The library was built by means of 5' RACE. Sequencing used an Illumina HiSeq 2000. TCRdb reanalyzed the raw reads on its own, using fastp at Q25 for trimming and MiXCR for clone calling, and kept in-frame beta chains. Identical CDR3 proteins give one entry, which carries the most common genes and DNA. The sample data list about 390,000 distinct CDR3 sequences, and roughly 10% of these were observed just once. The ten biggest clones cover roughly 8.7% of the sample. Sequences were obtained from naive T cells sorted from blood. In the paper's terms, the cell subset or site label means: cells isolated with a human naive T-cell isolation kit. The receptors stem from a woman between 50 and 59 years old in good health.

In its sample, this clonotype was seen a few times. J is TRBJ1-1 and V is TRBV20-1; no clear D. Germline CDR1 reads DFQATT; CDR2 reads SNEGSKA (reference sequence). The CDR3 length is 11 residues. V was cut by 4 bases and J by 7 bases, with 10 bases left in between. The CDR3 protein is CSAMWGFEAFF. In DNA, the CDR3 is TGCAGTGCTATGTGGGGATTTGAAGCTTTCTTT.

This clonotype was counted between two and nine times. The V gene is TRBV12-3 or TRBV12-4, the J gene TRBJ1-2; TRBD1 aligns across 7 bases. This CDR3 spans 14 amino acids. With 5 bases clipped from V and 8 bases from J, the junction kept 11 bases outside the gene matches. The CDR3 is CASSNRDSRFGYTF. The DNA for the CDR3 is TGTGCCAGCAGTAACCGGGACAGTCGGTTCGGCTACACCTTC.

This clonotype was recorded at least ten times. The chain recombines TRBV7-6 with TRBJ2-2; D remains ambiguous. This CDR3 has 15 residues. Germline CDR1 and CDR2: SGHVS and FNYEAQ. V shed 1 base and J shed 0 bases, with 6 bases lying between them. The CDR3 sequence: CASSLDWPNTGELFF. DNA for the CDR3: TGTGCCAGCAGCTTAGATTGGCCGAACACCGGGGAGCTGTTTTTT. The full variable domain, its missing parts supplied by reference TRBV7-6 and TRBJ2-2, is GAGVSQSPRYKVTKRGQDVALRCDPISGHVSLYWYRQALGQGPEFLTYFNYEAQQDKSGLPNDRFSAERPEGSISTLTIQRTEQRDSAMYRCASSLDWPNTGELFFGEGSRLTVL.

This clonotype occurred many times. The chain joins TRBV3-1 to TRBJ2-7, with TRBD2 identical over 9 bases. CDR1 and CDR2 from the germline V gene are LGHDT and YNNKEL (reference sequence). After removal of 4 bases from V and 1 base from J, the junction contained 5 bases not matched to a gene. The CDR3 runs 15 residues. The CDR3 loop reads CASSLLAGVSYEQYF. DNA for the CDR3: TGTGCCAGCAGCCTATTAGCGGGAGTGTCCTACGAGCAGTACTTC.